The clone carrying this T cell receptor beta chain was counted only a few times. Its specificity is unknown. The V and J ends lost 3 bases and 6 bases, in that order; junction bases with no gene match: 11. This CDR3 has 15 residues. Germline values: CDR1 DFQATT, CDR2 SNEGSKA (reference sequence). Notes on the study in general: Tumor Tregs overlapped most with tumor, then blood, naive CD4+ cells.

Tregs were sorted as CD4+CD25+CD127-/low cells. TCRdb re-called the 5' RACE reads with MiXCR, one entry per CDR3 protein. The sample yields tens of thousands of distinct CDR3 sequences, roughly 28% seen once. This chain links TRBV20-1 with TRBJ2-7; TRBD1 matches 10 bases. The receptor's source is a female donor with breast cancer. Input material: tumor-infiltrating Tregs sorted from the breast tumor. CDR3 residues: CSARPGQGVIIEQYF. The CDR3 DNA reads TGCAGTGCTAGGCCCGGACAGGGGGTCATTATCGAGCAGTACTTC.